This TCR beta chain was identified in a study of chemoradiotherapy in HPV16-positive cancers. Whole-study findings and limits: Non-HPV-specific T cells did not expand in tumors during treatment, whereas candidate HPV-specific clones and E7-related motifs did. HPV-specific T cells were functionally defined from only a couple of HPV16-positive patients.

Samples were taken several times over chemoradiotherapy. Note on this clone: The antigen remains undetermined. The sample contains more than one DNA sequence encoding this CDR3.

Here immunoSEQ multiplex PCR was the method, and the copy in TCRdb shows in-frame clones only, minus some. The sample lists over 1,000 clones; 70% to 90% were seen once. The clonotype was recovered from a human donor with HPV-associated anogenital cancer. Material: tumor tissue, obtained from a patient who underwent chemoradiotherapy.

The CDR3 loop is CASSAPRGGYNEQFF. As DNA, the CDR3 is TGTGCCAGCAGTGCCCCTCGCGGTGGGTATAATGAGCAGTTCTTC. The chain is built from TRBV2 and TRBJ2-1, with D hard to call. Germline V gene data show CDR1 as SNHLY and CDR2 as FYNNEI. Trimming stripped 4 bases from V and 7 bases from J, with 17 bases between. The CDR3 consists of 15 residues.